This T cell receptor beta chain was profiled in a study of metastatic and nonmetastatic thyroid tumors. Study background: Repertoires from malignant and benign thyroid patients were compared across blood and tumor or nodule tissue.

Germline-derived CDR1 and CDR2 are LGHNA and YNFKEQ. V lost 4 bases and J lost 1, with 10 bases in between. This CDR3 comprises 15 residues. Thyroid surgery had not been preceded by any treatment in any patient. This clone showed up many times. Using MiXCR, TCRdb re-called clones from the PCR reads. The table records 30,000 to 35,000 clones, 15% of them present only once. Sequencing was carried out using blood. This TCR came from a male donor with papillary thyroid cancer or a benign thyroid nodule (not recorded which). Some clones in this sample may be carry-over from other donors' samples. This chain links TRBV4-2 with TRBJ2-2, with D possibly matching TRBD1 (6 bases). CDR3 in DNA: TGTGCCAGCAGCCTGGACAGCATGAACACCGGGGAGCTGTTTTTT. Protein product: CASSLDSMNTGELFF.